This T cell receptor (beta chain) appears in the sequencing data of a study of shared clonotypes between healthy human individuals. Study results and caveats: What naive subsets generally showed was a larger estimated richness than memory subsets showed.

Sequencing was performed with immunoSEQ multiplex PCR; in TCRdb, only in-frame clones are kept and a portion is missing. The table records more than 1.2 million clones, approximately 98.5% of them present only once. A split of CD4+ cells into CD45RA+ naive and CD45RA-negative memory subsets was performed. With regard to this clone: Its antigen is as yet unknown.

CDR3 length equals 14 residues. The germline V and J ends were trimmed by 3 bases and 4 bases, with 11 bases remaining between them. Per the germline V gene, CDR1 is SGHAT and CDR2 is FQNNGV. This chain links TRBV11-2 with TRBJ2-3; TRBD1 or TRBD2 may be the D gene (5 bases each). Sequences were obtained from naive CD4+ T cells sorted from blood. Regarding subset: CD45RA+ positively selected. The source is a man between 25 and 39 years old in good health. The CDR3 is CASSFLRDADTQYF. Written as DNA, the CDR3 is TGTGCCAGCAGCTTCCTTAGGGACGCAGATACGCAGTATTTT.